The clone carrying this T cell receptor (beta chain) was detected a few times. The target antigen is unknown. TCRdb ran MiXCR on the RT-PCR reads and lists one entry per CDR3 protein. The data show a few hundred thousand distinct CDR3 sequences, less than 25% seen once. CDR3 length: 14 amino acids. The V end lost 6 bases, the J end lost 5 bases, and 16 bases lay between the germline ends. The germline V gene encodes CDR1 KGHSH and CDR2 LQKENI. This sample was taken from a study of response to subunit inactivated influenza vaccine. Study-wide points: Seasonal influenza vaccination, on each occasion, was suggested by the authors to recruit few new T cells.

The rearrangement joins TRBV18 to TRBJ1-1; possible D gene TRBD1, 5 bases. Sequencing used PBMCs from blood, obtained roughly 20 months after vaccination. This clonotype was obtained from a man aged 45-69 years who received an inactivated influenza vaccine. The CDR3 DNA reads TGTGCCAGCTCGCTGGTTTCGGGGCTAACTGAAGCTTTCTTT. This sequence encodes CASSLVSGLTEAFF.